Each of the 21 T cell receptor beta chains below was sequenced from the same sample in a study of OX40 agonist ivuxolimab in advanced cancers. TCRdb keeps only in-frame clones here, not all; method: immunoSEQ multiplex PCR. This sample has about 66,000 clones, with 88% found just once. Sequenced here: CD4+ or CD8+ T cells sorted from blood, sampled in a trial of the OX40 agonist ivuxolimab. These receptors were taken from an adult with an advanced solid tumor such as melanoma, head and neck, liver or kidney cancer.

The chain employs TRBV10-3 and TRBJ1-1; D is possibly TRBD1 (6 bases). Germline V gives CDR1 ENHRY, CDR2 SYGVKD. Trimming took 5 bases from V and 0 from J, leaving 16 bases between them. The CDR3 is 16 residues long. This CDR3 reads CAISSPEGGLNTEAFF. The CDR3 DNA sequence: TGTGCCATCAGTTCCCCCGAGGGGGGCCTGAACACTGAAGCTTTCTTT.

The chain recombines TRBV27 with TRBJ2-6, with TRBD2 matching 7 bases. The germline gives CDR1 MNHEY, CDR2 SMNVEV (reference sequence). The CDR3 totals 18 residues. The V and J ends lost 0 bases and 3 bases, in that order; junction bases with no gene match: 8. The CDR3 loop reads CASSLSGGSGLGANVLTF. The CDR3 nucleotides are TGTGCCAGCAGTTTATCCGGCGGGAGTGGGCTTGGGGCCAACGTCCTGACTTTC. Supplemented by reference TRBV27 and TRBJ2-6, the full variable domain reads EAQVTQNPRYLITVTGKKLTVTCSQNMNHEYMSWYRQDPGLGLRQIYYSMNVEVTDKGDVPEGYKVSRKEKRNFPLILESPSPNQTSLYFCASSLSGGSGLGANVLTFGAGSRLTVL.

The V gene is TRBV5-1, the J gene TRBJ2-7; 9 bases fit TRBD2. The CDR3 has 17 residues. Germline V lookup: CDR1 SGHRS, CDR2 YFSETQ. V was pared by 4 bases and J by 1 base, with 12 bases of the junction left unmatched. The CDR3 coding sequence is TGCGCCAGCAGCCTGCAGGGTAGCGGGAGTGTATCCTACGAGCAGTACTTC. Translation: CASSLQGSGSVSYEQYF.

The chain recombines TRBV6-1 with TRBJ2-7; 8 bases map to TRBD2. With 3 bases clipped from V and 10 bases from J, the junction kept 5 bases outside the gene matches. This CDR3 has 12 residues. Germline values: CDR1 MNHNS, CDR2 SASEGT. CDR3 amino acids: CASSESGRGQYF. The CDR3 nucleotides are TGTGCCAGCAGTGAGAGCGGGAGAGGACAGTACTTC.

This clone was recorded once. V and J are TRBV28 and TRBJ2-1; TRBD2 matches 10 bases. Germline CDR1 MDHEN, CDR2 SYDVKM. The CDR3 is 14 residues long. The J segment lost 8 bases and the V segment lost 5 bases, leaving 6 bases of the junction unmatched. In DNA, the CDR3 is TGTGCCAGCAGTCCTAGCGGGAGTACCGATGAGCAGTTCTTC. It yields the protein CASSPSGSTDEQFF.

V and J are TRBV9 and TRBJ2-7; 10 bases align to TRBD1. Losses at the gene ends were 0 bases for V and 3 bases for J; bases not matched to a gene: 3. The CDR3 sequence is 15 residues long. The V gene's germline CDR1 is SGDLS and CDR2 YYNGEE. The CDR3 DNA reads TGTGCCAGCAGCGTAGCGACAGGGGGCCTCTACGAGCAGTACTTC. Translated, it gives CASSVATGGLYEQYF.

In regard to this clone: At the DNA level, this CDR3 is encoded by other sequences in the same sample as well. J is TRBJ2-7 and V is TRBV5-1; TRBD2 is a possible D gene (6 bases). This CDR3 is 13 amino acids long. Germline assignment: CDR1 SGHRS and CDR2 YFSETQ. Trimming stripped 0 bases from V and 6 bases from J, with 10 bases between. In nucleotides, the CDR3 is TGCGCCAGCAGCTTGGAAGGTAGCGGCGAGCAGTACTTC. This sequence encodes CASSLEGSGEQYF.

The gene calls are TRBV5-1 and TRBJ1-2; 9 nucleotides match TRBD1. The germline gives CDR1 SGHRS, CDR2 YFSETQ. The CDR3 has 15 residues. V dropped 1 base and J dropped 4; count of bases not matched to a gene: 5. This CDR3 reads CASSLTGGNSYGYTF. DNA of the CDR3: TGCGCCAGCAGCTTGACAGGGGGCAATTCCTATGGCTACACCTTC.

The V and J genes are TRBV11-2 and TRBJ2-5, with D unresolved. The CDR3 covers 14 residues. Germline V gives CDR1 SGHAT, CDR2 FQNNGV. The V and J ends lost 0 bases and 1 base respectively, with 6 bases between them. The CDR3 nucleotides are TGTGCCAGCAGCTTAGATAGGCTCCAAGAGACCCAGTACTTC. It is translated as CASSLDRLQETQYF.

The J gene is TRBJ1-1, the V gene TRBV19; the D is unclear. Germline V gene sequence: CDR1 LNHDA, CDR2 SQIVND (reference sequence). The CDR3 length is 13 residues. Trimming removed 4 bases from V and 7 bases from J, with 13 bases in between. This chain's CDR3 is CASSTASFIEAFF. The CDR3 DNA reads TGTGCCAGTAGTACCGCCTCTTTCATTGAAGCTTTCTTT.

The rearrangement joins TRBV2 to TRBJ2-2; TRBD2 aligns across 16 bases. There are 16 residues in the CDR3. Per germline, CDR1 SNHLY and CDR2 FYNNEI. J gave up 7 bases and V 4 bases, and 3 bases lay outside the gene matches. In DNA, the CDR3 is TGTGCCAGCAGTGTGGGACTAGCGGGAGGGGTCGGGGAGCTGTTTTTT. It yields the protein CASSVGLAGGVGELFF.

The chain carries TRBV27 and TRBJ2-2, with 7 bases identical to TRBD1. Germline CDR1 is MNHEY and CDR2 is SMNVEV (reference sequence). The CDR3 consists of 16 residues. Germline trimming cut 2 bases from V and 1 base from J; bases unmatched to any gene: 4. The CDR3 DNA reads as TGTGCCAGCAGTTTACTGACAGGGTGGAACACCGGGGAGCTGTTTTTT. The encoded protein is CASSLLTGWNTGELFF.

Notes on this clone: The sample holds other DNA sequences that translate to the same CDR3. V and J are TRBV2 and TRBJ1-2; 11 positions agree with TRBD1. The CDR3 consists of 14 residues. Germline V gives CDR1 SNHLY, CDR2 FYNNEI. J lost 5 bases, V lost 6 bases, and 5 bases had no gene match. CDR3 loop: CASRGTGGGYGYTF. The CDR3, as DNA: TGTGCCAGCAGGGGGACAGGGGGTGGGTATGGCTACACCTTC.

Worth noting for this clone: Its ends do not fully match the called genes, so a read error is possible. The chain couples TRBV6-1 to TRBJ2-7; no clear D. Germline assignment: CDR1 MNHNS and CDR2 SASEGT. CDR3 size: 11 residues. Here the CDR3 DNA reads TGTGCCAGCGATTTCTCCGACGAGCAGTACTTC. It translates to CASDFSDEQYF.

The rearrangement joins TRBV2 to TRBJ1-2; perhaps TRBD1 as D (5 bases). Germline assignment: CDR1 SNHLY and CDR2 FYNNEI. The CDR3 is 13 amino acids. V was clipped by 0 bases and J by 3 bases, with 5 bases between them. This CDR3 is CASSEATDYGYTF. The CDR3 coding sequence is TGTGCCAGCAGTGAAGCGACAGACTATGGCTACACCTTC.

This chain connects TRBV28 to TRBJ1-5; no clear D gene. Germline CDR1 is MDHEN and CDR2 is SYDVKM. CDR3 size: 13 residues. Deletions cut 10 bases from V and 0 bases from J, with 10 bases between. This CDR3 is CATGLDSNQPQHF. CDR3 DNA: TGTGCCACAGGACTGGATAGCAATCAGCCCCAGCATTTT.

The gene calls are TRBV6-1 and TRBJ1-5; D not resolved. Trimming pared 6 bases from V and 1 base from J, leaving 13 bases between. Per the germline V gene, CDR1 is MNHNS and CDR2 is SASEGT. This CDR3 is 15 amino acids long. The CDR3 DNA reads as TGTGCCAGCAGCTTCTGGACGGAGAGCAATCAGCCCCAGCATTTT. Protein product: CASSFWTESNQPQHF.

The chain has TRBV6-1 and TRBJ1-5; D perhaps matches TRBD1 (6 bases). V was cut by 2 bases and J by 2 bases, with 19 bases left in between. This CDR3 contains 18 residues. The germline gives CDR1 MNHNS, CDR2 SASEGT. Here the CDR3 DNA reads TGTGCCAGCAGTGAATCGTGGCGGGGGCCCTATGGCAATCAGCCCCAGCATTTT. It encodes CASSESWRGPYGNQPQHF.

The CDR3 is CASSSPGYEQFF. The CDR3 DNA reads as TGTGCCAGTAGTTCACCAGGGTATGAGCAGTTCTTC. This chain links TRBV19 with TRBJ2-1; possibly TRBD1 for D (5 bases). The CDR3 sequence is 12 residues long. CDR1 LNHDA and CDR2 SQIVND come from the germline V gene (reference sequence). Between the trimmed V and J ends, which lost 5 bases and 8 bases, there was a span of 10 bases.

The CDR3 spells CASTTGGAGYGYTF. CDR3 sequence (DNA): TGTGCCAGTACGACAGGGGGCGCGGGGTATGGCTACACCTTC. V usage is TRBV19 and J usage is TRBJ1-2, with 10 bases lining up with TRBD1. This CDR3 is built from 14 residues. V lost 7 bases to trimming and J lost 5 bases; unmatched junction nucleotides: 7. Germline CDR1 is LNHDA and CDR2 is SQIVND (reference sequence).

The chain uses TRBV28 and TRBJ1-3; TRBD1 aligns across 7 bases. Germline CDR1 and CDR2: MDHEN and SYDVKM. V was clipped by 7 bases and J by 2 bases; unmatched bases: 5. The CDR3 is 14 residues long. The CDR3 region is CASTSQGAGNTIYF. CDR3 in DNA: TGTGCCAGCACCTCCCAGGGGGCTGGAAACACCATATATTTT.